This T cell receptor beta chain stems from a study of cytomegalovirus exposure and HLA in healthy donors. The germline V gene has CDR1 ENHRY and CDR2 SYGVKD. CDR3 length equals 13 residues. V shed 4 bases and J 9 bases; nucleotides not matched to a gene: 7. The PCR employed 60 Vbeta primers together with 13 Jbeta primers. Data came from immunoSEQ multiplex PCR; TCRdb stores just in-frame clones and leaves some out. The repertoire table contains around 60,000 clones. Healthy bone marrow donors made up the cohort. The source material was PBMCs. This sequence joins TRBV10-3 and TRBJ1-2, with TRBD1 matching over 8 bases. This TCR was sampled from a man aged 25 to 45 in good health and CMV-seropositive. The CDR3 region is CAISGTGRSSYTF. The CDR3 DNA reads TGTGCCATCAGTGGGACAGGGAGAAGTAGCTACACCTTC.